One sample yielded the 17 T cell receptor beta chains listed below, sequenced in a study of tumor-infiltrating lymphocytes in primary liver carcinoma. cDNA specific to TCR beta was made from about 550 ng of total RNA, with a constant-region primer employed for priming. Employing slightly modified ARM-PCR, three nested multiplex PCR rounds were run, and these gave rise to the TCR beta libraries. TRBV1-TRBV30 forward and Cbeta reverse primers drove the first two approximately 10-cycle rounds. In TCRdb, the multiplex PCR reads were re-called with MiXCR into one record per CDR3 protein. The sample consists of 330,000 or so distinct CDR3 sequences, roughly 61% of them appearing once. Researchers drew blood RNA from unsorted whole blood and extracted germline DNA as well. The sequencing input was peripheral blood. The receptors stem from a middle-aged man with primary liver carcinoma and hepatitis B virus infection.

The genes are TRBV4-1 and TRBJ1-1; D is possibly TRBD1 (5 bases). Germline assignment: CDR1 MGHRA and CDR2 YSYEKL. This CDR3 spans 16 amino acids. V gave up 2 bases and J gave up 4 bases, with 17 bases separating them. The CDR3 DNA follows: TGCGCCAGCAGCCAAATCGGGGCAGGGTTTTGCACTGAAGCTTTCTTT. It specifies CASSQIGAGFCTEAFF.

Concerning this clonotype itself: One end of the junction fails to match germline, which may point to a read error. J is TRBJ2-7 and V is TRBV11-2; 7 bases map to TRBD1. Per the germline V gene, CDR1 is SGHAT and CDR2 is FQNNGV. The CDR3 totals 17 residues. For the CDR3, the DNA is TGTGCCAGCAGCTTCTTCCTCCCCCCGGACAGGCTAGGCGAGCCGTGCTTC. It yields the protein CASSFFLPPDRLGEPCF.

This clonotype has only a few counts. The V gene is TRBV11-2, the J gene TRBJ1-1; D ambiguous. V was cut by 8 bases and J by 4 bases, with 8 bases left in between. Germline V gives CDR1 SGHAT, CDR2 FQNNGV. CDR3 length equals 11 residues. CDR3 protein: CASGLTTEAFF. As DNA, the CDR3 is TGTGCCAGCGGTTTGACCACTGAAGCTTTCTTT.

This clonotype was seen a single time. One junction end does not reproduce the germline sequence, and a read error may be involved. The CDR3 region has the DNA TGTGCCAGCACCTATTTAGCGGGAGGGTCCTACAATCAGCAGCTCTTC. The encoded protein is CASTYLAGGSYNQQLF. This chain joins TRBV11-2 and TRBJ2-1; 11 bases are shared with TRBD2. This CDR3 region has 16 residues. Germline values: CDR1 SGHAT, CDR2 FQNNGV.

V and J are TRBV28 and TRBJ2-3, with 8 bases identical to TRBD1. The V and J ends lost 8 bases and 5 bases, in that order; junction bases with no gene match: 6. The CDR3 has 13 amino acids. Germline V gives CDR1 MDHEN, CDR2 SYDVKM. The CDR3 here is CASGQGVIDTQYF. DNA for the CDR3: TGTGCCAGCGGACAGGGAGTCATAGATACGCAGTATTTT. The complete variable domain, with remaining parts taken from reference TRBV28 and TRBJ2-3, reads DVKVTQSSRYLVKRTGEKVFLECVQDMDHENMFWYRQDPGLGLRLIYFSYDVKMKEKGDIPEGYSVSREKKERFSLILESASTNQTSMYLCASGQGVIDTQYFGPGTRLTVL.

This clonotype was seen only a few times. This chain links TRBV7-9 with TRBJ2-7; the D is unclear. The CDR3 consists of 15 residues. Trimming removed 1 base from V and 2 bases from J, with 12 bases in between. The germline gives CDR1 SEHNR, CDR2 FQNEAQ (reference sequence). The CDR3, as DNA: TGTGCCAGCAGCTTAGTGGTGACATCGGCCTACGAGCAGTACTTC. It yields the protein CASSLVVTSAYEQYF.

With regard to this clonotype: One junction end does not reproduce the germline sequence, and a read error may be involved. The chain carries TRBV6-6 and TRBJ1-1, with D possibly being TRBD1 (6 bases). The CDR3 spans 11 residues. From germline, CDR1 is MNHNY and CDR2 SVGAGI (reference sequence). This chain's CDR3 is CASREGGEALF. The DNA for the CDR3 is TGTGCCAGCAGAGAAGGGGGTGAAGCTCTCTTT.

A remark on this clonotype: One end of the junction is discordant with germline, which a read error may explain. V and J are TRBV11-2 and TRBJ1-6, with no clear D. The CDR3 loop spans 11 amino acids. Germline-derived CDR1 and CDR2 are SGHAT and FQNNGV. CDR3 DNA: TGTGCCGGCAGTTCGACAACACCTCTCCACTTT. Protein sequence: CAGSSTTPLHF.

As to this clonotype: This may arise from a read error, as a much more abundant clone is one base away. The conserved closing phenylalanine or tryptophan is absent in this CDR3, likely reflecting a read error. The rearrangement links TRBV29-1 to TRBJ2-4; a possible D gene is TRBD1 (5 bases). The CDR3 extends over 13 amino acids. Germline CDR1 SQVTM, CDR2 ANQGSEA. Deletions cut 4 bases from V and 12 bases from J, with 19 bases between. DNA for the CDR3: TGCAGCGTTGGGCTAGGGGTGAAGTCCGGTCAGTACCTC. As protein: CSVGLGVKSGQYL.

In this sample, this clonotype turned up once. The chain carries TRBV7-6 and TRBJ1-5, with TRBD1 identical over 8 bases. Germline V lookup: CDR1 SGHVS, CDR2 FNYEAQ. The CDR3 covers 15 residues. V gave up 5 bases and J gave up 6 bases; unmatched junction bases: 9. The CDR3 reads CASSPIDRGGQPQHF. CDR3 nucleotide sequence: TGTGCCAGCAGCCCGATCGACAGGGGTGGTCAGCCCCAGCATTTT.

Note on this clonotype: A much larger clone differs by one base, so this may be a read error. This sequence joins TRBV10-3 and TRBJ2-1; D unresolved. Deletions cut 4 bases from V and 6 bases from J, with 7 bases between. Germline-derived CDR1 and CDR2 are ENHRY and SYGVKD. There are 12 residues in the CDR3. The CDR3 spells CAISGTLNEQFF. CDR3 DNA: TGTGCCATCAGTGGGACGCTCAATGAGCAGTTCTTC.

As for this clonotype: A read error may be the cause here, since a much bigger clone is one base away. This chain uses TRBV6-2 or TRBV6-3 with TRBJ2-1, with 8 positions matching TRBD2. CDR1 is MNHEY, CDR2 SVGEGT, per germline. The junction had 6 bases not matched to a gene; V was cut back by 2 bases and J by 6 bases. The CDR3 has 15 amino acids. CDR3 DNA sequence: TGTGCCAGCAGTTACGGGCGTAGCGGGGCCAATGAGCAGTTCTTC. Translating it yields CASSYGRSGANEQFF.

This clonotype has a count of ten or more. The rearrangement links TRBV6-6 to TRBJ2-7; no definite D call. The CDR3 consists of 15 residues. Deletions cut 2 bases from V and 2 bases from J, with 13 bases between. Germline CDR1 MNHNY, CDR2 SVGAGI (reference sequence). The CDR3 DNA follows: TGTGCCAGCAGTTACCTGACCGGTGGAACCTACGAGCAGTACTTC. Encoded protein: CASSYLTGGTYEQYF.

This clonotype was counted a few times. This chain connects TRBV4-1 to TRBJ2-3; 8 bases are a match to TRBD1. Germline lookup yields CDR1 MGHRA and CDR2 YSYEKL. There are 15 residues in the CDR3. With V trimmed by 5 bases and J by 4 bases, 8 bases remained unmatched. The DNA of the CDR3 is TGCGCCAGCAGCGAACTTCCGACAGGGGCAGATACGCAGTATTTT. This translates into CASSELPTGADTQYF.

A remark on this clonotype: The junction does not match germline at one end; this may be a read error. This rearrangement joins TRBV24-1 to TRBJ2-1, with 7 bases that match TRBD2. Germline assignment: CDR1 KGHDR and CDR2 SFDVKD. This CDR3 is built from 15 residues. The CDR3 nucleotides are TGTGCCACCAGTCATCCGGGGGGTTCCTACAATGAGCACTTCTTC. This sequence encodes CATSHPGGSYNEHFF.

With respect to this clonotype: This may stem from a read error, because a much larger clone lies one nucleotide away. The chain combines TRBV14 with TRBJ2-7; TRBD2 agrees at 10 bases. Germline V CDR1 and CDR2: SGHDN, FVKESK. The CDR3 is 15 residues long. The trim removed 1 base at V and 7 bases at J, leaving 7 bases unmatched. In DNA form, the CDR3 reads TGTGCCAGCAGCCAAGTGAGCGGGAGGGCCGAGGAGCAGTACTTC. It encodes CASSQVSGRAEEQYF.

The V and J genes are TRBV29-1 and TRBJ1-2; TRBD1 might be the D (6 bases). This CDR3 contains 13 residues. The germline CDR1 and CDR2 sequences are SQVTM and ANQGSEA. The V and J ends lost 7 bases and 8 bases respectively, with 20 bases between them. The CDR3 DNA is TGCAGCGCCGGAGGGGGGCAGAGAAGAGGCTACACCTTC. It codes for CSAGGGQRRGYTF.